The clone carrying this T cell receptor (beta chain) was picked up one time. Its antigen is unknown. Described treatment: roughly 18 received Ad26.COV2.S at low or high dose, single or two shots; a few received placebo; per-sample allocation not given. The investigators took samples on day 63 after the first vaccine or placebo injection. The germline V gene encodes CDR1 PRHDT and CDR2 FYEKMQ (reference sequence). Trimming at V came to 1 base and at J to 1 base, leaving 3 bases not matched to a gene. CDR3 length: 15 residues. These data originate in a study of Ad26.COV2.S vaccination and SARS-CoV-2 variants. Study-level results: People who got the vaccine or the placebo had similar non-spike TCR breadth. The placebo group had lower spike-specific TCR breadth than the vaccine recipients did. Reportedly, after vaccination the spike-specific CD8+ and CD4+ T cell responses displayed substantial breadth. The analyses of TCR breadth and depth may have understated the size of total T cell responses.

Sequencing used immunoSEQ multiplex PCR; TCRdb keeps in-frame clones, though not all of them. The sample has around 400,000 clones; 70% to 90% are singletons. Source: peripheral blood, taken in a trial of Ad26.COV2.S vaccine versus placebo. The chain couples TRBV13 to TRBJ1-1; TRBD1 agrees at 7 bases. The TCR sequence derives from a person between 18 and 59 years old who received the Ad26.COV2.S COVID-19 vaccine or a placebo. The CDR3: CASSLEGGRNTEAFF. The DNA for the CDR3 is TGTGCCAGCAGCTTAGAAGGGGGCCGGAACACTGAAGCTTTCTTT.